The sequence of this T cell receptor (beta chain) was determined in a study of blood T cell repertoires in COVID-19. Study in general: Sources were T cells, B-cell-depleted T cells, or PBMCs; the material itself was cDNA or gDNA.

The CDR3 runs to 15 residues. CDR1 is MNHEY and CDR2 is SMNVEV in the germline V gene (reference sequence). V lost 1 base and J 4 bases, leaving 11 bases between the germline ends. Original processing methods: Reference gene primer amplification in the assay estimated nucleated cell counts. Generated by immunoSEQ multiplex PCR, the TCRdb table keeps only in-frame clones and is missing some. V and J calls plus clone size are reproduced from that table; the DNA served to infer D and trimming. The top ten hold 4.5% to 5.5% of the sample, which has under 250,000 clones, roughly 85% seen once. The chain is built from TRBV27 and TRBJ2-1; D is perhaps TRBD2 (6 bases). The receptor was derived from a man over 45 with COVID-19, enrolled during active disease. Sequencing used peripheral blood. The CDR3 loop is CASSLWDSPYNEQFF. The CDR3 bases are TGTGCCAGCAGTTTATGGGACTCCCCATACAATGAGCAGTTCTTC.